Reported below is one TCR beta chain. The specificity of this receptor is unknown. Base quality data are lacking; no much larger clone is found one base away. This sample was included in a study of blood T cell repertoires in COVID-19 (dated by TCRdb to the early 2020s). Regarding the research as a whole: Samples covering the acute and convalescent phases of COVID-19 were provided by collaborators in the United States, Italy and Spain. The material from the prospective study consisted of cDNA or gDNA derived from T cells, B-cell-depleted T cells, or PBMCs. Sample metadata almost always included a de-identified subject ID, COVID-19 status, age in years and sex. Samples were obtained from the ongoing ImmuneRACE study (first 160 participants) and from over a thousand subjects provided by 6 global collaborators. The dataset comprised deeply sampled blood TCRbeta repertoires from subjects exposed to, actively infected with, or recovered from COVID-19. The repertoires were released in a freely available public database intended as a resource for research on the immune response to SARS-CoV-2. HLA class I and class II types, where available, came from metadata supplied by the sample provider rather than from assay-based typing.

Collaborating institutions collected whole blood in K2EDTA tubes following their own protocols. For TCRbeta analysis, collaborators shipped samples in one of three forms: frozen whole blood, isolated PBMCs, or DNA extracted from either of those sample types. On the study overall, not on this receptor specifically: The quantity of clinical and demographic metadata differed by source and by participant and was supplied without curation.

TCRbeta CDR3 regions were amplified from genomic DNA using the immunoSEQ Assay, a bias-controlled multiplex PCR. Concerning the study's data processing: The number of nucleated cells in each sample was estimated by amplification of reference gene primers within the assay. To quantify the absolute abundance of each unique TCRbeta CDR3 rearrangement, sequence reads were collapsed and filtered. Productive Simpson clonality was computed per sample as the square root of Simpson's diversity index over productive rearrangements. TCRdb holds this immuneACCESS table with in-frame rearrangements only. Some clones are missing; in checked studies, unresolved V genes explain under half, and the rest has no known cause. That table gives V, J and clone size, and the DNA gave D and trimming. In this sample the table shows 100,000 or so clones, 80% to 95% of which occur a single time. More than 5% of the sample comes from the top ten.

The TCR comes from a man in his fifties or sixties with active COVID-19. The material sequenced was peripheral blood.

This receptor has the CDR3 CASSQGHGEGAGGELFF. The sequenced DNA: TGTGCCAGCAGCCAAGGGCACGGCGAGGGGGCGGGCGGGGAGCTGTTTTTT. This chain is built from TRBV3-1 (or the pseudogene TRBV3-2) and TRBJ2-2; TRBD1 matches 7 bases in the middle. V has 1 base trimmed and J has 7 bases trimmed; junction bases matching no gene number 12. The CDR3, cysteine through phenylalanine, is 17 amino acids long. The entry retains the CDR3 DNA only, 51 bases that are in frame from base 1. The germline V gene (reference sequence) yields LGHDT for CDR1 and YNNKEL for CDR2.